The 30 T cell receptor beta chains below come from one sample, sequenced in a study of CD8 T cells in Susac syndrome. An amount of RNA that ranged from 0.5 to 1 ug was reverse transcribed with random hexamers. TCRdb re-called the immunoSEQ multiplex PCR reads through MiXCR, storing one row per CDR3 protein. The sample has some 160,000 distinct CDR3 sequences, 85% to 95% seen once. The sample consisted of CD8+ T cells from PBMCs. The receptors originated from a human donor with multiple sclerosis.

The chain carries TRBV9 and TRBJ2-6; D not resolved. CDR1 SGDLS and CDR2 YYNGEE come from the germline V gene. V lost 0 bases, J lost 0 bases, and 4 bases lay in between. This CDR3 region has 15 residues. In nucleotides, the CDR3 is TGTGCCAGCAGCGTAGCGAGCTCTGGGGCCAACGTCCTGACTTTC. Its protein is CASSVASSGANVLTF.

V is TRBV3-1 and J is TRBJ2-1, with unresolved D. Per germline, CDR1 LGHDT and CDR2 YNNKEL (reference sequence). V lost 0 bases, J lost 2 bases, and 5 bases lay in between. The CDR3 sequence is 14 residues long. The CDR3 bases are TGTGCCAGCAGCCAAGATTTTGCCTACAATGAGCAGTTCTTC. Translating it yields CASSQDFAYNEQFF.

The V gene is TRBV5-1, the J gene TRBJ2-3, with TRBD2 identical over 8 bases. V lost 4 bases to trimming and J lost 4 bases; unmatched junction nucleotides: 8. Germline V gene lookup returns CDR1 SGHRS and CDR2 YFSETQ. This CDR3 spans 15 amino acids. The DNA for the CDR3 is TGCGCCAGCAGCCCACCGGGACTAGTCTCAGATACGCAGTATTTT. Its translation is CASSPPGLVSDTQYF.

The chain carries TRBV29-1 and TRBJ2-1; maybe TRBD2 (6 bases). The germline gives CDR1 SQVTM, CDR2 ANQGSEA. The CDR3 is 13 amino acids. Trimming took off 5 bases at V and 6 bases at J, with 14 bases between the two ends. In DNA, the CDR3 is TGCAGCGTTTCCGGGACTCCCCTCAATGAGCAGTTCTTC. Protein: CSVSGTPLNEQFF.

The chain employs TRBV29-1 and TRBJ2-7, with TRBD2 matching over 10 bases. Trimming cost V 2 bases and J 3 bases; bases outside gene matches: 1. Germline assignment: CDR1 SQVTM and CDR2 ANQGSEA. This CDR3 contains 13 residues. CDR3 loop: CSVELAGDYEQYF. The CDR3, as DNA: TGCAGCGTTGAACTAGCGGGAGACTACGAGCAGTACTTC.

This clonotype was counted a single time. The chain links TRBV3-1 to TRBJ2-1; no firm D call. The DNA end lines up better with TRBJ2-7; the J call may be wrong. This CDR3 is built from 15 residues. The V gene's germline CDR1 is LGHDT and CDR2 YNNKEL (reference sequence). CDR3 coding DNA: TGTGCCAGCAGCCAAGAGTTAGCCCAGGCCTACGAGCAGTACTTC. Translated: CASSQELAQAYEQYF.

The chain joins TRBV29-1 to TRBJ1-3; no definite D call. V lost 7 bases and J lost 0, with 13 bases in between. Germline V gene sequence: CDR1 SQVTM, CDR2 ANQGSEA. CDR3 length: 14 amino acids. This CDR3 reads CSAYLDSSGNTIYF. The CDR3 nucleotides are TGCAGCGCCTACCTAGATAGCTCTGGAAACACCATATATTTT.

The chain couples TRBV28 to TRBJ2-3; tentatively, D is TRBD2 (5 bases). Trimming pared 3 bases from V and 5 bases from J, leaving 12 bases between. Germline values: CDR1 MDHEN, CDR2 SYDVKM. This CDR3 comprises 14 residues. The CDR3 region is CASSLGSYKDTQYF. The DNA of the CDR3 is TGTGCCAGCAGTTTGGGGAGTTACAAAGATACGCAGTATTTT.

The chain is built from TRBV20-1 and TRBJ2-5; 7 bases agree with TRBD2. The CDR3 runs 12 residues. Germline CDR1 and CDR2: DFQATT and SNEGSKA (reference sequence). The trim removed 7 bases at V and 10 bases at J, leaving 12 bases unmatched. The CDR3, as DNA: TGCAGTGATGGTTTAGCGGGTATGGACCAGTACTTC. It specifies CSDGLAGMDQYF.

The CDR3 loop reads CASSQGGRGGNQPQHF. CDR3 nucleotides: TGTGCCAGCAGTCAGGGGGGGCGTGGGGGCAATCAGCCCCAGCATTTT. The gene calls are TRBV27 and TRBJ1-5; 7 bases are shared with TRBD1. The V gene end was trimmed by 5 bases and the J gene end by 2 bases; junction bases not matched to a gene: 9. The CDR3 has 16 amino acids. Germline V CDR1 and CDR2: MNHEY, SMNVEV (reference sequence).

Written as DNA, the CDR3 is TGTGCCAGCAGTGTAGCGTACAATGAGCAGTTCTTC. This encodes CASSVAYNEQFF. V gene TRBV2 combines with J gene TRBJ2-1, with D possibly matching TRBD2 (5 bases). The V gene's germline CDR1 is SNHLY and CDR2 FYNNEI. The V end was cut by 4 bases, the J end by 4 bases, with 5 bases between. The length of the CDR3 is 12 residues.

J is TRBJ2-2 and V is TRBV29-1; D is possibly TRBD2 (6 bases). Germline assignment: CDR1 SQVTM and CDR2 ANQGSEA. The germline V and J ends were trimmed by 3 bases and 0 bases, with 8 bases remaining between them. The CDR3 is 14 residues long. The CDR3 here is CSVDRGANTGELFF. CDR3 bases: TGCAGCGTTGACCGCGGGGCGAACACCGGGGAGCTGTTTTTT.

The rearrangement uses TRBV28 and TRBJ2-7; no reliable D call. Trimming stripped 7 bases from V and 0 bases from J, with 13 bases between. In germline, CDR1 is MDHEN, CDR2 SYDVKM. The CDR3 covers 14 residues. The CDR3 DNA reads as TGTGCCAGCACCCTGTCGGGCAGCTCCTACGAGCAGTACTTC. It is translated as CASTLSGSSYEQYF.

This clonotype was detected once. The V and J genes are TRBV29-1 and TRBJ2-7; 11 nucleotides agree with TRBD2. Germline CDR1 is SQVTM and CDR2 is ANQGSEA. V lost 2 bases to trimming and J lost 2 bases; unmatched junction nucleotides: 11. This CDR3 has 17 residues. Here the CDR3 DNA reads TGCAGCGTTGAAACCTTCGCGACTAGCGGGACCACCTACGAGCAGTACTTC. Its translation is CSVETFATSGTTYEQYF.

The rearrangement joins TRBV20-1 to TRBJ2-1; D ambiguous. CDR1 is DFQATT, CDR2 SNEGSKA, per germline (reference sequence). This CDR3 has 15 residues. V gave up 1 base and J gave up 8 bases, with 18 bases separating them. As DNA, the CDR3 is TGCAGTGCTAGAGGCATCGGACCATACGGTGATGAGCAGTTCTTC. Translating it yields CSARGIGPYGDEQFF.

The genes are TRBV7-9 and TRBJ2-7; 9 nucleotides line up with TRBD2. Trimming took 6 bases from V and 3 from J; bases not matched to a gene: 3. CDR3 length: 13 amino acids. CDR1 and CDR2 (germline): SEHNR, FQNEAQ (reference sequence). The CDR3 coding sequence is TGTGCCAGCAGGAGCGGGGGGAACTACGAGCAGTACTTC. Translated, it gives CASRSGGNYEQYF.

The V call is TRBV9, the J call TRBJ1-2; a weak D match, TRBD1 (5 bases). Germline values: CDR1 SGDLS, CDR2 YYNGEE. The CDR3 has 14 residues. The germline V and J ends were trimmed by 0 bases and 8 bases, with 14 bases remaining between them. The CDR3 region has the DNA TGTGCCAGCAGCGTAGACTTTGGGGGGAGAGGCTACACCTTC. Its protein is CASSVDFGGRGYTF. Full variable domain (missing parts from reference TRBV9 and TRBJ1-2): DSGVTQTPKHLITATGQRVTLRCSPRSGDLSVYWYQQSLDQGLQFLIQYYNGEERAKGNILERFSAQQFPDLHSELNLSSLELGDSALYFCASSVDFGGRGYTFGSGTRLTVV.

V usage is TRBV28 and J usage is TRBJ2-1; 7 positions agree with TRBD2. Germline V lookup: CDR1 MDHEN, CDR2 SYDVKM. The ends lost 4 bases at V and 9 bases at J; junction bases unmatched: 15. The CDR3 consists of 16 residues. CDR3 protein: CASSSTGGIPLGEQFF. CDR3 DNA sequence: TGTGCCAGCAGTTCGACGGGAGGCATCCCACTAGGTGAGCAGTTCTTC.

This clonotype showed up just a few times. The chain recombines TRBV12-3 or TRBV12-4 with TRBJ2-3; D is unresolved. The CDR3 is 11 residues long. The V end lost 3 bases, the J end lost 6 bases, and 4 bases lay between the germline ends. The CDR3 nucleotides read TGTGCCAGCAGTTTTGGGGATACGCAGTATTTT. Residues: CASSFGDTQYF.

This sequence joins TRBV27 and TRBJ2-1; the D is unclear. Germline-derived CDR1 and CDR2 are MNHEY and SMNVEV (reference sequence). V was trimmed by 4 bases and J by 4 bases, leaving 8 bases between them. This CDR3 has 13 amino acids. CDR3 sequence: CASSSLFYNEQFF. Here the CDR3 DNA reads TGTGCCAGCAGTTCCTTATTTTACAATGAGCAGTTCTTC.

This chain joins TRBV15 and TRBJ2-5, with D perhaps matching TRBD1 (5 bases). Germline-derived CDR1 and CDR2 are LNHNV and YYDKDF (reference sequence). Trimming stripped 3 bases from V and 1 base from J, with 12 bases between. The CDR3 extends over 15 amino acids. The CDR3 here is CATSRRDSPQETQYF. The CDR3 nucleotides are TGTGCCACCAGCAGGCGCGACAGCCCCCAAGAGACCCAGTACTTC.

This chain connects TRBV15 to TRBJ1-1; a weak D match, TRBD1 (5 bases). The CDR3 has 14 residues. The ends were cut back, 0 bases at V and 6 bases at J, with 11 bases in the middle. Per germline, CDR1 LNHNV and CDR2 YYDKDF (reference sequence). The CDR3 spells CATSRDGGVAEAFF. CDR3 sequence (DNA): TGTGCCACCAGCAGAGATGGGGGGGTGGCTGAAGCTTTCTTT.

The J gene is TRBJ1-5, the V gene TRBV7-9; D possibly corresponds to TRBD1 (5 bases). The CDR3 loop spans 16 amino acids. The germline CDR1 and CDR2 sequences are SEHNR and FQNEAQ (reference sequence). Deletions cut 0 bases from V and 5 bases from J, with 14 bases between. CDR3 coding DNA: TGTGCCAGCAGCTTAGCAGAGACAGATCCCTATCAGCCCCAGCATTTT. It translates to CASSLAETDPYQPQHF.

The chain is built from TRBV4-1 and TRBJ2-7, with 8 positions matching TRBD1. The germline V gene has CDR1 MGHRA and CDR2 YSYEKL. The CDR3 length is 14 residues. V shed 3 bases and J 5 bases; nucleotides not matched to a gene: 6. The CDR3 coding sequence is TGCGCCAGCAGCCAGGGGACAGGTTACGACGAGCAGTACTTC. Translation: CASSQGTGYDEQYF.

This chain joins TRBV20-1 and TRBJ1-2; TRBD1 might be the D (5 bases). V was shortened by 0 bases and J by 4 bases, with 9 bases between the two germline ends. CDR1 and CDR2 (germline): DFQATT, SNEGSKA (reference sequence). The CDR3 has 13 residues. DNA of the CDR3: TGCAGTGCTAGAGACACAGGCACCTATGGCTACACCTTC. Residues: CSARDTGTYGYTF.

The chain couples TRBV27 to TRBJ2-7; D is possibly TRBD1 (5 bases). This CDR3 comprises 13 residues. Germline V CDR1 and CDR2: MNHEY, SMNVEV (reference sequence). V gave up 7 bases and J gave up 4 bases, with 14 bases separating them. The CDR3 is CASKYTGSYEQYF. CDR3 in DNA: TGTGCCAGCAAGTACACAGGAAGTTACGAGCAGTACTTC.

The chain joins TRBV3-1 to TRBJ2-5; 7 bases agree with TRBD1. This CDR3 is built from 17 residues. J lost 1 base, V lost 0 bases, and 8 bases had no gene match. From germline, CDR1 is LGHDT and CDR2 YNNKEL (reference sequence). This CDR3 is CASSQEHRRGSQETQYF. The DNA for the CDR3 is TGTGCCAGCAGCCAAGAACATCGCAGGGGGTCCCAAGAGACCCAGTACTTC.

The rearrangement uses TRBV27 and TRBJ1-2; 7 bases align to TRBD1. This CDR3 contains 15 residues. Germline V gives CDR1 MNHEY, CDR2 SMNVEV (reference sequence). V was pared by 6 bases and J by 5 bases, with 12 bases of the junction left unmatched. CDR3 sequence (DNA): TGTGCCAGCAGCCACAGGACAGGAGGGGGTTATGGCTACACCTTC. This codes for CASSHRTGGGYGYTF.

The gene calls are TRBV9 and TRBJ2-7, with D perhaps matching TRBD2 (5 bases). The germline CDR1 and CDR2 sequences are SGDLS and YYNGEE. There are 16 residues in the CDR3. With 0 bases removed from V and 0 bases from J, the gap between germline ends came to 13 bases. The CDR3 reads CASSVEPSPYSYEQYF. The DNA for the CDR3 is TGTGCCAGCAGCGTAGAGCCTAGCCCCTACTCCTACGAGCAGTACTTC.

V is TRBV6-5 and J is TRBJ1-2; tentative D call: TRBD1 (6 bases). CDR1 is MNHEY, CDR2 SVGAGI, per germline. The CDR3 length is 14 residues. Trimming took 5 bases from V and 1 from J, leaving 11 bases between them. DNA of the CDR3: TGTGCCAGCAGTGGGACAAACATTAACTATGGCTACACCTTC. This sequence encodes CASSGTNINYGYTF.